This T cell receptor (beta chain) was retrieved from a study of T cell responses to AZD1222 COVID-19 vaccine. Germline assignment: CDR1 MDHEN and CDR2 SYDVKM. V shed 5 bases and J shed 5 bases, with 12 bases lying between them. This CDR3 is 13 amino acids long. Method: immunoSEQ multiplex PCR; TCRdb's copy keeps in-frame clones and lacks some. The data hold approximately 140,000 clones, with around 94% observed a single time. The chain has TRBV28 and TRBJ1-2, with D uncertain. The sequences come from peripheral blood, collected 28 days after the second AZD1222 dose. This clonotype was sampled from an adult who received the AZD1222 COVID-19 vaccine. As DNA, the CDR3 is TGTGCCAGCAGTCCGCTCCGAGAGTATGGCTACACCTTC. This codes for CASSPLREYGYTF.